What follows is one T cell receptor beta chain and its context. Per germline, CDR1 SGHDT and CDR2 YYEEEE. The V end lost 6 bases, the J end lost 4 bases, and 18 bases lay between the germline ends. This CDR3 comprises 15 residues. The data stem from a study of blood T cell repertoires in COVID-19. As for the study in general: The study drew acute and convalescent COVID-19 samples from the United States, Italy and Spain. In each case, the material was cDNA or gDNA derived from T cells, B-cell-depleted T cells, or PBMCs.

In the original processing: By means of reference gene primer amplification, nucleated cell counts were estimated. Generated by immunoSEQ multiplex PCR, the TCRdb table keeps only in-frame clones and is missing some. V, J and clone size derive from that table, while D and trimming were established from the DNA sequence. The sample yields over 85,000 clones, around nine tenths seen once. This clonotype was obtained from a woman in her forties or fifties with acute or convalescent COVID-19. The source material was peripheral blood. V and J are TRBV5-6 and TRBJ2-3, with D possibly TRBD2 on 6 matching bases. CDR3 residues: CASTVEGLPADTQYF. The CDR3 DNA reads as TGTGCCAGCACCGTTGAGGGACTGCCAGCAGATACGCAGTATTTT.